The present TCR beta chain was sequenced within a study of beta chain features in type 1 diabetes. Study results and caveats: Significant though moderate, a shortening of TCRB CDR3s appeared in all four CD4+ subsets of Type 1 diabetes patients.

Expressed TCRB transcripts got sequenced, as all isolated RNA was reverse transcribed. Using immunoSEQ multiplex PCR, the repertoire was profiled, and TCRdb retains in-frame clones only, with some absent. The sample has some 700,000 clones, about an eighth seen once. As regards this clone: What it recognizes is unknown. Other DNA sequences of this sample code for an identical CDR3.

Germline V gene lookup returns CDR1 SGHNT and CDR2 YYREEE (reference sequence). Trimming removed 1 base from V and 3 bases from J, with 4 bases in between. The CDR3 is 13 amino acids. This chain joins TRBV5-4 and TRBJ2-2; D remains ambiguous. The receptor was derived from a man between 18 and 35 years old with type 1 diabetes. The sequenced material came from naive CD4+ T cells from blood. The CDR3 region has the DNA TGTGCCAGCAGCTTGAGAGACACCGGGGAGCTGTTTTTT. It specifies CASSLRDTGELFF.